Below are 15 T cell receptor beta chains sequenced from a single sample in a study of CD8 T cells in ankylosing spondylitis. MiXCR, applied by TCRdb to the 5' RACE reads, yields one record per CDR3 protein. The sample lists roughly 200,000 distinct CDR3 sequences; more than 10% were seen once. The sample was blood, either unsorted or a sorted T cell fraction (not recorded which). The receptors derive from a male donor with ankylosing spondylitis or in good health (not recorded which).

This chain uses TRBV20-1 with TRBJ2-7, with D perhaps given as TRBD1 or TRBD2 (6 bases each). V was clipped by 0 bases and J by 5 bases, with 17 bases between them. The CDR3 consists of 15 residues. CDR1 and CDR2 (germline): DFQATT, SNEGSKA (reference sequence). The CDR3 DNA reads TGCAGTGCTAGAGAGGGGGGCCTCCCGGGGGACGAGCAGTACTTC. Protein product: CSAREGGLPGDEQYF.

The chain is built from TRBV10-3 and TRBJ2-7; 11 bases map to TRBD1. Germline V gives CDR1 ENHRY, CDR2 SYGVKD. V lost 0 bases and J lost 4; bases outside the gene matches: 5. The CDR3 loop spans 16 amino acids. CDR3 residues: CAISESGGQGEYEQYF. In DNA form, the CDR3 reads TGTGCCATCAGTGAGTCGGGGGGACAGGGGGAGTACGAGCAGTACTTC.

V gene TRBV7-6 combines with J gene TRBJ1-2; a possible D gene is TRBD1 (5 bases). CDR3 length: 14 residues. CDR1 is SGHVS, CDR2 FNYEAQ, per germline. The V gene lost 3 bases and the J gene lost 4 bases, with 12 bases spanning the gap. The CDR3 DNA reads TGTGCCAGCAGCTTGGCAGGGTACTTCTATGGCTACACCTTC. This gives the protein CASSLAGYFYGYTF.

This clonotype was counted ten times or more. The J gene is TRBJ2-5, the V gene TRBV5-1, with 9 positions matching TRBD2. Germline V CDR1 and CDR2: SGHRS, YFSETQ. The CDR3 spans 15 residues. J gave up 4 bases and V 5 bases, and 9 bases lay outside the gene matches. CDR3 in amino acids: CASRIGSGSGETQYF. The CDR3 coding sequence is TGCGCCAGCAGAATCGGTAGCGGGAGTGGAGAGACCCAGTACTTC.

This clonotype was observed a few times. The chain uses TRBV19 and TRBJ2-3; D remains unclear. Per germline, CDR1 LNHDA and CDR2 SQIVND (reference sequence). V lost 1 base to trimming and J lost 3 bases, with 11 bases between them. The CDR3 is 15 amino acids. CDR3 in DNA: TGTGCCAGTAGTATAGGCGGCCACCCGACAGATACGCAGTATTTT. Translated: CASSIGGHPTDTQYF.

This clonotype has a handful of counts. J is TRBJ1-4 and V is TRBV12-3 or TRBV12-4, with D possibly being TRBD1 (6 bases). The CDR3 sequence is 14 residues long. The V end lost 7 bases, the J end lost 7 bases, and 16 bases lay between the germline ends. For the CDR3, the DNA is TGTGCCAGCACCTGGGGGGGGCGAGGTGAAAAACTGTTTTTT. Amino acid sequence: CASTWGGRGEKLFF.

The chain links TRBV7-9 to TRBJ1-3, with D uncertain. The V and J ends lost 3 bases and 0 bases respectively, with 6 bases between them. This CDR3 is 14 amino acids long. Germline loops: CDR1 SEHNR, CDR2 FQNEAQ (reference sequence). The CDR3 loop is CASSFVDSGNTIYF. The DNA of the CDR3 is TGTGCCAGCAGCTTCGTTGACTCTGGAAACACCATATATTTT.

This clonotype was seen more than once but under ten times. The chain is built from TRBV6-1 and TRBJ1-1, with no clear D. CDR1 is MNHNS and CDR2 is SASEGT in the germline V gene. The CDR3 spans 13 residues. Trimming took off 4 bases at V and 1 base at J, with 7 bases between the two ends. The CDR3 nucleotides read TGTGCCAGCAGTGTGCAGGAGAACACTGAAGCTTTCTTT. The encoded protein is CASSVQENTEAFF.

Ten or more counts support this clonotype. CDR3 in amino acids: CASSLDMNTEAFF. The CDR3 nucleotides are TGCGCCAGCAGCTTGGACATGAACACTGAAGCTTTCTTT. The chain is built from TRBV5-1 and TRBJ1-1; D call uncertain. V lost 0 bases, J lost 0 bases, and 3 bases lay in between. CDR1 and CDR2 (germline): SGHRS, YFSETQ. CDR3 length: 13 residues.

The rearrangement joins TRBV4-2 to TRBJ2-3; the match to TRBD2 covers 13 bases. Per the germline V gene, CDR1 is LGHNA and CDR2 is YNFKEQ. The CDR3 loop spans 16 amino acids. Trimming at V came to 3 bases and at J to 4 bases, leaving 4 bases not matched to a gene. The CDR3 DNA sequence: TGTGCCAGCAGCCACCCCGGACTAGCGGGAGCAGATACGCAGTATTTT. As protein: CASSHPGLAGADTQYF.

This chain connects TRBV2 to TRBJ1-4; D remains ambiguous. The length of the CDR3 is 14 residues. With 7 bases removed from V and 8 bases from J, the gap between germline ends came to 17 bases. Germline CDR1 is SNHLY and CDR2 is FYNNEI. The CDR3 here is CASKINQENEKLFF. CDR3 sequence (DNA): TGTGCCAGCAAGATAAATCAGGAGAACGAAAAACTGTTTTTT.

The J gene is TRBJ1-1, the V gene TRBV2, with D uncertain. V was clipped by 7 bases and J by 1 base, with 4 bases between them. Germline assignment: CDR1 SNHLY and CDR2 FYNNEI. This CDR3 is built from 11 residues. The CDR3 nucleotides are TGTGCCAGCAAAGCGAACACTGAAGCTTTCTTT. Its protein is CASKANTEAFF.

This clonotype has more than one count but fewer than ten. The chain has TRBV12-3 or TRBV12-4 and TRBJ2-7; 7 bases line up with TRBD2. CDR3 length: 14 amino acids. Unmatched junction bases numbered 8, after V lost 6 bases and J lost 3 bases. The CDR3 sequence is CASSGGTGYYEQYF. CDR3 sequence (DNA): TGTGCCAGCAGCGGGGGGACTGGTTACTACGAGCAGTACTTC.

The rearrangement links TRBV9 to TRBJ2-1; no firm D call. Germline V lookup: CDR1 SGDLS, CDR2 YYNGEE. The CDR3 is 14 residues long. V was shortened by 4 bases and J by 8 bases, with 16 bases between the two germline ends. CDR3 nucleotides: TGTGCCAGCAGCTCCGAGAGGATAGCACATGAGCAGTTCTTC. As protein: CASSSERIAHEQFF. Filled out from reference TRBV9 and TRBJ2-1, the complete variable domain reads DSGVTQTPKHLITATGQRVTLRCSPRSGDLSVYWYQQSLDQGLQFLIQYYNGEERAKGNILERFSAQQFPDLHSELNLSSLELGDSALYFCASSSERIAHEQFFGPGTRLTVL.

This clonotype was seen a few times. The chain joins TRBV29-1 to TRBJ2-5; D not resolved. In germline, CDR1 is SQVTM, CDR2 ANQGSEA. The CDR3 is 12 amino acids. The ends were cut back, 0 bases at V and 10 bases at J, with 12 bases in the middle. The DNA of the CDR3 is TGCAGCGTTGAAGATCGATCGGGTAACCAGTACTTC. Translation gives CSVEDRSGNQYF. Full variable domain (rest looked up from reference TRBV29-1 and TRBJ2-5): SAVISQKPSRDICQRGTSLTIQCQVDSQVTMMFWYRQQPGQSLTLIATANQGSEATYESGFVIDKFPISRPNLTFSTLTVSNMSPEDSSIYLCSVEDRSGNQYFGPGTRLLVL.